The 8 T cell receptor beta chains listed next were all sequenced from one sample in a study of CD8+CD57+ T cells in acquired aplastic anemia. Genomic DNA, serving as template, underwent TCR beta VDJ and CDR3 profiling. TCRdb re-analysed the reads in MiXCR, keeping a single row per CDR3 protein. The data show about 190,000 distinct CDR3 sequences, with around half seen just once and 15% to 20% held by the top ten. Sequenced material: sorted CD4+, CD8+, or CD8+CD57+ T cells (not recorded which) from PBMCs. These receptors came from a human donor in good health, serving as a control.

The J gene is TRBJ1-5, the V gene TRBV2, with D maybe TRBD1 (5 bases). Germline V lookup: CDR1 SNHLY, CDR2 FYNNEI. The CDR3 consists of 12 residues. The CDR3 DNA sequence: TGTGCGTCCCGGGGGGGCAATCAGCCCCAGCATTTT. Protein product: CASRGGNQPQHF.

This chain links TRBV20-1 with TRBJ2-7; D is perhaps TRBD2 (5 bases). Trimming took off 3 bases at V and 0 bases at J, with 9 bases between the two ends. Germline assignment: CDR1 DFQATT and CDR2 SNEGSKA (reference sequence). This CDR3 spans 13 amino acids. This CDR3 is CSARGTSSYEQYF. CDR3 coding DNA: TGCAGTGCTAGGGGCACTAGCTCCTACGAGCAGTACTTC.

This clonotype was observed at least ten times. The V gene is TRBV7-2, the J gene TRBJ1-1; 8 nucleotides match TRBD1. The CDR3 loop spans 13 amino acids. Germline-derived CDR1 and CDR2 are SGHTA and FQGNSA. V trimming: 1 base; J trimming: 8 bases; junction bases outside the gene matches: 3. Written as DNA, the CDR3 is TGTGCCAGCAGCTTAGGGCGGACAGGGGAAGCTTTCTTT. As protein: CASSLGRTGEAFF. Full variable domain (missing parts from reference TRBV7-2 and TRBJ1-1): GAGVSQSPSNKVTEKGKDVELRCDPISGHTALYWYRQSLGQGLEFLIYFQGNSAPDKSGLPSDRFSAERTGGSVSTLTIQRTQQEDSAVYLCASSLGRTGEAFFGQGTRLTVV.

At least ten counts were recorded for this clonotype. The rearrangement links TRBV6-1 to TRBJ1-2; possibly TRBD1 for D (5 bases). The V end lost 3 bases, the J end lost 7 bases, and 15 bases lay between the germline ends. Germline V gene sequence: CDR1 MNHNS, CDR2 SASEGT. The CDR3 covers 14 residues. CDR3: CASSETGGSGGYTF. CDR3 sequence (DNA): TGTGCCAGCAGTGAGACTGGGGGGAGTGGTGGCTACACCTTC.

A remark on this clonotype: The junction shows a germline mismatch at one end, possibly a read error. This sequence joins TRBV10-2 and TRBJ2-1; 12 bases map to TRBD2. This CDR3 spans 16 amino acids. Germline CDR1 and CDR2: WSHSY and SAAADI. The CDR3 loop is CASSDASGGALGEQFF. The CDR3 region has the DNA TGTGCCAGCAGTGACGCTAGCGGGGGGGCGTTGGGTGAGCAGTTCTTC.

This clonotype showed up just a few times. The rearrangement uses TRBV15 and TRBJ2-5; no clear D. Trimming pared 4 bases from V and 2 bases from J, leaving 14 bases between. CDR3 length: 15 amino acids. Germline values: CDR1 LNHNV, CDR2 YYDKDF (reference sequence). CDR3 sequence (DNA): TGTGCCACCAGCAAATACCCCGACTCTCAAGAGACCCAGTACTTC. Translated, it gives CATSKYPDSQETQYF.

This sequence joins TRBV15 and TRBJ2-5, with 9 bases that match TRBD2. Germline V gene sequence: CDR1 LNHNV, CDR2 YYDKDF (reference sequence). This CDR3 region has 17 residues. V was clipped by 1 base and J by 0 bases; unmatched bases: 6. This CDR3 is CATSRALAGWYQETQYF. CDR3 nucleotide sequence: TGTGCCACCAGCAGAGCCCTAGCGGGGTGGTACCAAGAGACCCAGTACTTC. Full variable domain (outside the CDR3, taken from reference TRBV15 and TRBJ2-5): DAMVIQNPRYQVTQFGKPVTLSCSQTLNHNVMYWYQQKSSQAPKLLFHYYDKDFNNEADTPDNFQSRRPNTSFCFLDIRSPGLGDTAMYLCATSRALAGWYQETQYFGPGTRLLVL.

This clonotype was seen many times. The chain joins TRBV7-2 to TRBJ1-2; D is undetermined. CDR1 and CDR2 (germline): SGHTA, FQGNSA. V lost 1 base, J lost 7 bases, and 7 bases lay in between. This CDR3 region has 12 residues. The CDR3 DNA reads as TGTGCCAGCAGCTTAGAGGTGGGTGGCTACACCTTC. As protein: CASSLEVGGYTF.